The 17 T cell receptor beta chains reported below all come from one sample, sequenced in a study (dated by TCRdb to between 2015 and 2016). Receptor libraries were prepared by 5' RACE. The listed sequencing device is Illumina MiSeq. The public reads were run again by TCRdb, first through fastp at Q25 and then through MiXCR, and only productive beta chains were kept. Rows with one shared CDR3 protein collapse into an entry with the most common genes and DNA. The sample profile shows fewer than 65,000 distinct CDR3 sequences; 25% to 35% of them were found once. 2% to 2.5% of the sample belongs to the ten largest clones. The source material was tumor-infiltrating naive CD4+ T cells sorted from the breast tumor. This specimen's cell subset or site label, interpreted: naive CD4+ T cells, CD4+CD45RA+CD25-. These receptors all stem from a female donor with breast cancer.

A note on this clonotype: Since a much larger clone is just one base distant, this may be a read error. The chain joins TRBV4-3 to TRBJ1-4, with 8 bases that match TRBD1. After removal of 2 bases from V and 6 bases from J, the junction contained 11 bases not matched to a gene. Germline values: CDR1 LGHNA, CDR2 YSLEER. This CDR3 spans 17 amino acids. The CDR3 is CASSQFGQGGPYEKLFF. The CDR3 DNA reads TGCGCCAGCAGCCAATTTGGACAGGGCGGGCCTTATGAAAAACTGTTTTTT.

The sample holds a few counts of this clonotype. J is TRBJ2-2 and V is TRBV6-2 or TRBV6-3; TRBD2 matches 9 bases. V was pared by 5 bases and J by 5 bases, with 3 bases of the junction left unmatched. Germline assignment: CDR1 MNHEY and CDR2 SVGEGT. The CDR3 consists of 14 residues. CDR3 amino acids: CASSRLAVTGELFF. In DNA form, the CDR3 reads TGTGCCAGCAGTCGACTAGCGGTGACCGGGGAGCTGTTTTTT.

The chain carries TRBV5-1 and TRBJ2-3, with 7 bases fitting TRBD2. This CDR3 has 14 amino acids. Germline CDR1 is SGHRS and CDR2 is YFSETQ. V gave up 4 bases and J gave up 4 bases; unmatched junction bases: 6. The CDR3 spells CASSPGGGSDTQYF. In DNA, the CDR3 is TGCGCCAGCAGCCCGGGGGGAGGGTCAGATACGCAGTATTTT.

The rearrangement links TRBV9 to TRBJ2-1; 9 bases align to TRBD2. J gave up 0 bases and V 4 bases, and 11 bases lay outside the gene matches. CDR1 and CDR2 (germline): SGDLS, YYNGEE. This CDR3 has 18 residues. DNA for the CDR3: TGTGCCAGCAGCACCCGTAGCGGGAGAGAGAGCTCCTACAATGAGCAGTTCTTC. The encoded protein is CASSTRSGRESSYNEQFF.

This clonotype was found a few times. The chain uses TRBV15 and TRBJ2-2; 7 bases map to TRBD2. V gave up 5 bases and J gave up 4 bases; unmatched junction bases: 7. There are 15 residues in the CDR3. Per the germline V gene, CDR1 is LNHNV and CDR2 is YYDKDF (reference sequence). CDR3 DNA sequence: TGTGCCACCAGCCCTGAAGGGAGGGTCACCGGGGAGCTGTTTTTT. This translates into CATSPEGRVTGELFF.

The CDR3 loop reads CAIRTGEGSPLHF. As DNA, the CDR3 is TGTGCCATCAGGACAGGGGAAGGTTCACCCCTCCACTTT. The rearrangement uses TRBV10-3 and TRBJ1-6; 8 bases match TRBD1. The V and J ends lost 6 bases and 9 bases, in that order; junction bases with no gene match: 4. Germline V CDR1 and CDR2: ENHRY, SYGVKD. The CDR3 covers 13 residues.

The chain combines TRBV30 with TRBJ2-1, with D possibly being TRBD1 (6 bases). The CDR3 consists of 12 residues. Germline V lookup: CDR1 GTSNPN, CDR2 SVGIG (reference sequence). V lost 2 bases, J lost 8 bases, and 10 bases lay in between. CDR3 sequence (DNA): TGTGCCTGGAGTCACAGGGTCTATGAGCAGTTCTTC. Translated, it gives CAWSHRVYEQFF.

Only one count was recorded for this clonotype. Since a much larger clone is just one base distant, this may be a read error. The V gene is TRBV6-5, the J gene TRBJ1-2; the D is unclear. Germline CDR1 is MNHEY and CDR2 is SVGAGI. V was trimmed by 8 bases and J by 4 bases, leaving 11 bases between them. This CDR3 is built from 12 residues. CDR3 in DNA: TGTGCCAGCTACCAACAGACCTATGGCTACACCTTC. The encoded protein is CASYQQTYGYTF.

The chain recombines TRBV5-1 with TRBJ2-1; 13 positions match TRBD2. V lost 1 base to trimming and J lost 9 bases; unmatched junction nucleotides: 7. This CDR3 region has 16 residues. From germline, CDR1 is SGHRS and CDR2 YFSETQ. The CDR3 spells CASSLITSGGAVEQFF. The CDR3 coding sequence is TGCGCCAGCAGCTTGATTACTAGCGGGGGGGCCGTTGAGCAGTTCTTC.

The chain uses TRBV5-6 and TRBJ1-6; TRBD1 matches at 8 bases. The CDR3 has 17 residues. Germline V gene lookup returns CDR1 SGHDT and CDR2 YYEEEE. Trimming at V came to 4 bases and at J to 8 bases, leaving 14 bases not matched to a gene. CDR3 sequence: CASSRGPPGQEYSPLHF. The CDR3 DNA is TGTGCCAGCAGCCGGGGGCCTCCGGGACAGGAGTATTCACCCCTCCACTTT.

As for this clonotype: The junction shows a germline mismatch at one end, possibly a read error. The rearrangement joins TRBV12-5 to TRBJ1-1; D possibly corresponds to TRBD1 (6 bases). Germline V gives CDR1 LGHNT, CDR2 FRNRAP. The CDR3 covers 14 residues. CDR3 nucleotides: TGTGCTTGTGGTTCTACAGGGATCGGCACTGAAGCTTTCTTT. It specifies CACGSTGIGTEAFF.

This chain links TRBV6-5 with TRBJ2-3, with D tentatively TRBD2 (5 bases). Trimming took 7 bases from V and 1 from J, leaving 24 bases between them. The germline V gene encodes CDR1 MNHEY and CDR2 SVGAGI. The CDR3 contains 18 residues. The CDR3: CASTPQRTKGLGTDTQYF. Here the CDR3 DNA reads TGTGCCAGCACCCCTCAGCGGACGAAAGGTCTGGGCACAGATACGCAGTATTTT.

This clonotype ranks as medium-sized. This chain links TRBV20-1 with TRBJ1-1, with TRBD1 matching over 10 bases. CDR1 and CDR2 (germline): DFQATT, SNEGSKA (reference sequence). The ends lost 0 bases at V and 4 bases at J; junction bases unmatched: 5. The CDR3 is 15 residues long. CDR3 DNA sequence: TGCAGTGCTAGAGATCTTGACAGGGGGCTCACTGAAGCTTTCTTT. Its translation: CSARDLDRGLTEAFF.

The chain recombines TRBV12-3 or TRBV12-4 with TRBJ1-2; 7 bases are a match to TRBD1. The CDR3 length is 13 residues. Germline trimming cut 6 bases from V and 5 bases from J; bases unmatched to any gene: 6. CDR3: CASSPDREYGYTF. The CDR3 DNA sequence: TGTGCCAGCAGCCCAGACAGGGAATATGGCTACACCTTC.

This sequence joins TRBV6-1 and TRBJ2-1; 9 nucleotides align to TRBD2. This CDR3 region has 18 residues. The germline V gene has CDR1 MNHNS and CDR2 SASEGT. Trimming took 0 bases from V and 7 from J; bases not matched to a gene: 13. The CDR3, as DNA: TGTGCCAGCAGTGAAGCGCTTGCGGGGGGGCCCAAGGTGAATGAGCAGTTCTTC. It specifies CASSEALAGGPKVNEQFF.

The chain couples TRBV20-1 to TRBJ2-5; 8 nucleotides line up with TRBD2. V gave up 3 bases and J gave up 5 bases; unmatched junction bases: 8. Germline CDR1 reads DFQATT; CDR2 reads SNEGSKA (reference sequence). This CDR3 has 14 residues. Here the CDR3 reads CSARLTGGLETQYF. CDR3 DNA sequence: TGCAGTGCTAGGTTGACGGGAGGGCTGGAGACCCAGTACTTC.

This clonotype has at least ten counts. This chain connects TRBV5-1 to TRBJ2-1; D is ambiguous. CDR3 size: 12 residues. The germline V gene encodes CDR1 SGHRS and CDR2 YFSETQ. Between the trimmed V and J ends, which lost 5 bases and 6 bases, there was a span of 9 bases. CDR3 in DNA: TGCGCCAGCAGTCAGGATCGCAATGAGCAGTTCTTC. This encodes CASSQDRNEQFF.